This passage covers 5 T cell receptor beta chains from one sample sequenced in a study of technical replicates of blood from several donors. TCRdb's copy holds only in-frame clones and misses some; the assay was immunoSEQ multiplex PCR. The table lists tens of thousands of clones, 95% to 98% of them singletons. What was sequenced was T cells isolated from PBMCs. The receptor set was obtained from a human donor in good health.

The V gene is TRBV5-1, the J gene TRBJ1-2; 7 bases match TRBD1. Germline CDR1 and CDR2: SGHRS and YFSETQ. The CDR3 length is 14 residues. V shed 0 bases, J shed 8 bases, and the junction held 7 bases outside the gene matches. The CDR3 region is CASSLGWDRRGYTF. The CDR3 DNA reads TGCGCCAGCAGCTTGGGTTGGGACAGAAGGGGCTACACCTTC.

Comment on this clone: The sample contains more than one DNA sequence encoding this CDR3. The chain couples TRBV28 to TRBJ2-7; D remains unclear. The CDR3 runs to 12 residues. CDR1 MDHEN and CDR2 SYDVKM come from the germline V gene. With 6 bases removed from V and 4 bases from J, the gap between germline ends came to 10 bases. The CDR3 nucleotides are TGTGCCAGCAGCCTCGGTCGGTACGAGCAGTACTTC. This encodes CASSLGRYEQYF.

The genes are TRBV5-1 and TRBJ2-3; D is possibly TRBD1 (6 bases). V gave up 4 bases and J gave up 4 bases, with 10 bases separating them. CDR1 is SGHRS and CDR2 is YFSETQ in the germline V gene. This CDR3 spans 13 amino acids. CDR3 residues: CASSTGGSDTQYF. In DNA, the CDR3 is TGCGCCAGCAGCACTGGGGGCTCAGATACGCAGTATTTT. Supplemented by reference TRBV5-1 and TRBJ2-3, the full variable domain reads KAGVTQTPRYLIKTRGQQVTLSCSPISGHRSVSWYQQTPGQGLQFLFEYFSETQRNKGNFPGRFSGRQFSNSRSEMNVSTLELGDSALYLCASSTGGSDTQYFGPGTRLTVL.

The rearrangement uses TRBV27 and TRBJ2-1, with 12 positions matching TRBD2. Germline V gene data show CDR1 as MNHEY and CDR2 as SMNVEV (reference sequence). Unmatched junction bases numbered 11, after V lost 7 bases and J lost 7 bases. The CDR3 is made up of 16 amino acids. CDR3 sequence (DNA): TGTGCCAGCAACCTAGCGGGAGGGGGGTTCGGGAATGAGCAGTTCTTC. Translation gives CASNLAGGGFGNEQFF.

V is TRBV7-6 and J is TRBJ2-5; TRBD2 might be the D (6 bases). Germline V gene lookup returns CDR1 SGHVS and CDR2 FNYEAQ. The ends were cut back, 4 bases at V and 2 bases at J, with 20 bases in the middle. The CDR3 length is 17 residues. CDR3 in DNA: TGTGCCAGCAGCTCATTGGACACCGGGACTTCACAAGAGACCCAGTACTTC. Translating gives CASSSLDTGTSQETQYF. Together with reference TRBV7-6 and TRBJ2-5, the CDR3 gives the full variable domain: GAGVSQSPRYKVTKRGQDVALRCDPISGHVSLYWYRQALGQGPEFLTYFNYEAQQDKSGLPNDRFSAERPEGSISTLTIQRTEQRDSAMYRCASSSLDTGTSQETQYFGPGTRLLVL.